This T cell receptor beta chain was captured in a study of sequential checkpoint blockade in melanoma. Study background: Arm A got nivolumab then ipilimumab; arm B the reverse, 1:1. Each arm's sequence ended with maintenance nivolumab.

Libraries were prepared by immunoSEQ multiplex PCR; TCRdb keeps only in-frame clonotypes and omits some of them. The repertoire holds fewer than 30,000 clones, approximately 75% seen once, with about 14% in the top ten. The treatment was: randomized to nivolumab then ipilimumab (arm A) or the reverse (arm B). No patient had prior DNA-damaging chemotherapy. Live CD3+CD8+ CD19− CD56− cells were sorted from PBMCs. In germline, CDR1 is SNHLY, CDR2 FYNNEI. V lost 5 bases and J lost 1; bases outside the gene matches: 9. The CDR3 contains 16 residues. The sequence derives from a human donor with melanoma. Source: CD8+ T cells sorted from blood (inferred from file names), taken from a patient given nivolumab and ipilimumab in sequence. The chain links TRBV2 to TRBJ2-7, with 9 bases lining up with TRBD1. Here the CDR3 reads CASSLPGDRVSYEQYF. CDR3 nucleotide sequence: TGTGCCAGCAGTTTACCCGGGGACAGGGTATCCTACGAGCAGTACTTC.